The rows below give T cell receptor beta chains drawn from one sample of a study of T-cell reconstitution after alpha-beta-depleted transplantation in children. TCRdb processed the PCR reads anew with MiXCR; each CDR3 protein has one entry. The table includes around 490,000 distinct CDR3 sequences, 11% detected once. The sample in question was PBMCs, mostly from graft donor cells, obtained 180 days after TCRalphabeta/CD19-depleted stem cell transplant. The receptors come from a female patient aged 2-15 years who had a stem cell transplant for aplastic anemia, so the T cells may come from the graft donor. The CDR3 runs from the conserved cysteine through the conserved F or W. The order of the fields is V gene, clone size, D gene, J gene, CDR3 DNA, CDR3 protein. D genes are given only for firm matches. A clone size is listed for some rows: how often the clone was seen (once, few, many), or a class if it is expanded.

TRBV7-3,few,TRBD1,TRBJ1-3,TGTGCCAGCAGCCCCGGGACAGGGGGAAACACCATATATTTT,CASSPGTGGNTIYF
TRBV6-5,NA,TRBD2,TRBJ2-1,TGTGCCAGCAGTTACCCAGGACTAGCGGGAGCATCGGGCTACAATGAGCAGTTCTTC,CASSYPGLAGASGYNEQFF
TRBV5-4,few,NA,TRBJ1-1,TGTGCCAGCAGCCCCGGCGGGGGAATCACTGAAGCTTTCTTT,CASSPGGGITEAFF
TRBV20-1,NA,NA,TRBJ2-1,TGCAGTGCTAGAAGGCCACACAATGAGCAGTTCTTC,CSARRPHNEQFF
TRBV20-1,few,TRBD1,TRBJ2-3,TGCAGTGCAATGGACAGGGGTATCGCAGATACGCAGTATTTT,CSAMDRGIADTQYF
TRBV7-2,few,NA,TRBJ2-6,TGTGCCAGCAGCTTCGCCCCACCCTCAGGCGTCCTGACTTTC,CASSFAPPSGVLTF
TRBV11-1,NA,NA,TRBJ2-1,TGTGCCAGCAGCGCCCCCCCGGGACGGTCGAGCTCCTACAATGAGCAGTTCTTC,CASSAPPGRSSSYNEQFF
TRBV27,NA,TRBD1,TRBJ2-1,TGTGCCAGCAGTTCCACAGGGGAAGGTGACAATGAGCAGTTCTTC,CASSSTGEGDNEQFF
TRBV11-3,many,NA,TRBJ2-3,TGTGCCAGCAGCCCAACGAGGGACACAGATACGCAGTATTTT,CASSPTRDTDTQYF
TRBV3-1,few,NA,TRBJ1-2,TGTGCCAGCAGCCACGCCGGCAGAGTCTATGGCTACACCTTC,CASSHAGRVYGYTF
TRBV20-1,few,TRBD2,TRBJ2-2,TGCAGTGCTCGAAGGAGGCTAGCGGGTAGGAACACCGGGGAGCTGTTTTTT,CSARRRLAGRNTGELFF
TRBV7-2,few,TRBD2,TRBJ2-5,TGTGCCAGCAGCTTAGCAGCCGGGACTAGCGGGAGGGAGACCCAGTACTTC,CASSLAAGTSGRETQYF
TRBV19,few,TRBD1,TRBJ1-4,TGTGCCAGCCGGGACAGTGCTTATTATTGGGAAAAACTGTTTTTT,CASRDSAYYWEKLFF
TRBV19,many,NA,TRBJ1-2,TGTGCCAGTAGCAGCGCTCGGGGGCACTATGGCTACACCTTC,CASSSARGHYGYTF
TRBV5-1,many,NA,TRBJ2-2,TGCGCCAGCAGCTTAAGTGACACCGGGGAGCTGTTTTTT,CASSLSDTGELFF
TRBV9,once,TRBD1,TRBJ1-4,TGTGCCAGCGGTGGAGGGGGCGCCCGGAATGAAAAACTGTTTTTT,CASGGGGARNEKLFF
TRBV5-1,NA,TRBD1,TRBJ2-3,TGCGCCAGCAAAGAAGGACAGGGGACAGATACGCAGTATTTT,CASKEGQGTDTQYF
TRBV25-1,few,TRBD2,TRBJ2-1,TGTGCCAGCAGTGAAAGGGTAGGGCTAGCGGTCTACAATGAGCAGTTCTTC,CASSERVGLAVYNEQFF
TRBV7-2,NA,NA,TRBJ2-3,TGTGCCAGCAGCTTTTGGCGGAGCCATACGCAGTATTTT,CASSFWRSHTQYF
TRBV6-5,NA,TRBD1,TRBJ2-5,TGTGCCAGCAGTTACAGGGGGCCACCTCAAGAGACCCAGTACTTC,CASSYRGPPQETQYF
TRBV20-1,many,NA,TRBJ2-2,TGCAGTGCTCCTGTGCCGGGGTACACCGGGGAGCTGTTTTTT,CSAPVPGYTGELFF
TRBV5-5,few,NA,TRBJ2-7,TGTGCCAGCAGCTTGGAAGGGGCTGCGAACGAGCAGTACTTC,CASSLEGAANEQYF
TRBV12-3/TRBV12-4,few,NA,TRBJ2-1,TGTGCCAGCAGGCCTAACCAGGGGTCGGGGACCTACAATGAGCAGTTCTTC,CASRPNQGSGTYNEQFF